Sequencing of this T cell receptor (beta chain) was carried out in a study of shared clonotypes between healthy human individuals. In germline, CDR1 is LNHNV, CDR2 YYDKDF (reference sequence). V dropped 6 bases and J dropped 2; count of bases not matched to a gene: 6. The CDR3 extends over 15 amino acids. Naivety among CD8 cells was defined by CD45RO negativity and positive CCR7 selection, thereby excluding terminally differentiated effector memory CD45RA+ cells. Researchers ran the assay at a deep level. The assay was immunoSEQ multiplex PCR, and TCRdb's table has in-frame clones only and misses some. The table has roughly 2 million clones, roughly 94% seen once.

This receptor was identified in a man between 18 and 29 years old in good health. Sequenced input: naive CD8+ T cells sorted from blood. The V gene is TRBV15, the J gene TRBJ2-1; 8 nucleotides match TRBD2. The CDR3 DNA follows: TGTGCCACCAGTTATAGCGGGGAAACCTACAATGAGCAGTTCTTC. This translates into CATSYSGETYNEQFF.